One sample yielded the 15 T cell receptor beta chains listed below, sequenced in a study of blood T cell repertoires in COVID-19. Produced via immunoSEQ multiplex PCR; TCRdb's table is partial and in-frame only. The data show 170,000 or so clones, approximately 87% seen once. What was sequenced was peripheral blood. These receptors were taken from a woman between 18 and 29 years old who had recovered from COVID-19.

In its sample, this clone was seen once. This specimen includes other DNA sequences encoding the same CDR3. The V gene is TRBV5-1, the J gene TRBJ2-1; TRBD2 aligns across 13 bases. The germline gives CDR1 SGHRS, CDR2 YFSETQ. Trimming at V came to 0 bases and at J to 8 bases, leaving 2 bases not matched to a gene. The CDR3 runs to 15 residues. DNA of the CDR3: TGCGCCAGCAGCTTGGGACTAGCGGGGGGTGATGAGCAGTTCTTC. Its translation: CASSLGLAGGDEQFF. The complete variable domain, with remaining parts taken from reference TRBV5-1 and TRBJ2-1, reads KAGVTQTPRYLIKTRGQQVTLSCSPISGHRSVSWYQQTPGQGLQFLFEYFSETQRNKGNFPGRFSGRQFSNSRSEMNVSTLELGDSALYLCASSLGLAGGDEQFFGPGTRLTVL.

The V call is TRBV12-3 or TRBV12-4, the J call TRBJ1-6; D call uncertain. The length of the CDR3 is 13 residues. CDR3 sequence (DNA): TGTGCGAGCTCTCCCACTAGGGATTCACCCCTCCACTTT. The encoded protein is CASSPTRDSPLHF.

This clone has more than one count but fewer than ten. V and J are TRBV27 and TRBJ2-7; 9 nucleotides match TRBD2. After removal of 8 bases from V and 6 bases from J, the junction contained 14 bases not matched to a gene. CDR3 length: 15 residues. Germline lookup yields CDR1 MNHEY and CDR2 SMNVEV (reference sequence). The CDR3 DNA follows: TGTGCCAGCGGGGGACTAGCATCTACCTGGGCCGAGCAGTACGTC. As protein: CASGGLASTWAEQYV.

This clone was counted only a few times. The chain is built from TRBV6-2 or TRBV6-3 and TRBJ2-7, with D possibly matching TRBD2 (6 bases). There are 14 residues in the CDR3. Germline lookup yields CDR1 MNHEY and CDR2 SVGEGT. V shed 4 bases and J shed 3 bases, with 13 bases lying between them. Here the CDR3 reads CASSWGVPRYEQYV. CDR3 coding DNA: TGTGCCAGCAGTTGGGGGGTCCCCCGCTACGAGCAGTACGTC.

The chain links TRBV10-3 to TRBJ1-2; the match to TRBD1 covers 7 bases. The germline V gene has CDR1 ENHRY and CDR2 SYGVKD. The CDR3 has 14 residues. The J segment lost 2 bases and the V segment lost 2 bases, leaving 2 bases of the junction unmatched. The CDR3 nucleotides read TGTGCCATCAGTGAGGGGACAGTAAACTATGGCTACACCTTC. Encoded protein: CAISEGTVNYGYTF.

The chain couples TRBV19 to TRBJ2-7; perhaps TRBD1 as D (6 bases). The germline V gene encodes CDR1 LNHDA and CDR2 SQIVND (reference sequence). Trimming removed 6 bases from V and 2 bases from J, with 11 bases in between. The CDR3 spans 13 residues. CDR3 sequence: CASSLDRTYEQYF. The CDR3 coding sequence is TGTGCCAGTAGCCTGGACAGAACCTACGAGCAGTACTTC.

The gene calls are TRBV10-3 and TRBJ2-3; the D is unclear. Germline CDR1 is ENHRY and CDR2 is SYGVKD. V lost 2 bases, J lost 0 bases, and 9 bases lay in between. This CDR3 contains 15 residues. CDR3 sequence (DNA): TGTGCCATCAGTGAGACTTCTTTTAGCACAGATACGCAGTATTTT. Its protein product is CAISETSFSTDTQYF.

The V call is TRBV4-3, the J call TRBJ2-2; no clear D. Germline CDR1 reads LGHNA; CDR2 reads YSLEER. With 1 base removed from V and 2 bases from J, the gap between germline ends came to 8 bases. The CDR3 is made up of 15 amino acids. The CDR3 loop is CASSQVSPNTGELFF. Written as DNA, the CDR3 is TGCGCCAGCAGCCAAGTTAGTCCAAACACCGGGGAGCTGTTTTTT.

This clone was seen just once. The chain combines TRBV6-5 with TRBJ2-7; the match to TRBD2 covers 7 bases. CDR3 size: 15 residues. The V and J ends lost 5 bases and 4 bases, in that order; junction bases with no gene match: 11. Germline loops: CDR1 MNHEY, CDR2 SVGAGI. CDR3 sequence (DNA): TGTGCCAGCAGTAGACGGCCGAGGGGAGGGTACGAGCAGTACTTC. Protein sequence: CASSRRPRGGYEQYF.

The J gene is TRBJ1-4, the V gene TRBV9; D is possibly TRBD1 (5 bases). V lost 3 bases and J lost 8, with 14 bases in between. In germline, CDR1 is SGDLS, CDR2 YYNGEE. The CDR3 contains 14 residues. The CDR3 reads CASSAAIRGEKLFF. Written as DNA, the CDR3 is TGTGCCAGCAGCGCCGCAATACGGGGGGAAAAACTGTTTTTT.

CDR3 in amino acids: CASSPGLATYNEQFF. The CDR3, as DNA: TGTGCCAGCAGCCCCGGACTAGCGACCTACAATGAGCAGTTCTTC. The V call is TRBV3-1 (or the pseudogene TRBV3-2), the J call TRBJ2-1; TRBD2 agrees at 9 bases. Germline values: CDR1 LGHDT, CDR2 YNNKEL (reference sequence). V was pared by 4 bases and J by 2 bases, with 3 bases of the junction left unmatched. The CDR3 totals 15 residues.

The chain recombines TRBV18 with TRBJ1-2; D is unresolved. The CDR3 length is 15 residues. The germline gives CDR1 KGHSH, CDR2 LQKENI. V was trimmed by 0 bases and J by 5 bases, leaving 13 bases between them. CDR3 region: CASSPPSQAGYGYTF. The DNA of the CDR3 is TGTGCCAGCTCACCACCTTCCCAGGCGGGGTATGGCTACACCTTC.

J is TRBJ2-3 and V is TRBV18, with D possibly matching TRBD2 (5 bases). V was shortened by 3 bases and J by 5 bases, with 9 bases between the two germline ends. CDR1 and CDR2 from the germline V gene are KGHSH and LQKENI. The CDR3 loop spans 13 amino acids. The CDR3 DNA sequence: TGTGCCAGCTCACCGGACTTTGGAGATACGCAGTATTTT. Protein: CASSPDFGDTQYF. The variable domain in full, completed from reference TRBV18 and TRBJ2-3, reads NAGVMQNPRHLVRRRGQEARLRCSPMKGHSHVYWYRQLPEEGLKFMVYLQKENIIDESGMPKERFSAEFPKEGPSILRIQQVVRGDSAAYFCASSPDFGDTQYFGPGTRLTVL.

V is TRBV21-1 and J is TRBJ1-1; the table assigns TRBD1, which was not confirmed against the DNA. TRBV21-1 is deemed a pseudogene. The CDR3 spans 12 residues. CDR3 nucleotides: TGTGCCAGCCCGTACAAGAACACTGAAGCTTTCTTT. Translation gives CASPYKNTEAFF.

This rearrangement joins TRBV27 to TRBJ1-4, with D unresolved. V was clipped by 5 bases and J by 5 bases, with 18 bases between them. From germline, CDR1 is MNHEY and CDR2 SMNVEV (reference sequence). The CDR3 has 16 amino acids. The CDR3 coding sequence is TGTGCCAGCAGTCTAAGCAGCGGACCGCTAAATGAAAAACTGTTTTTT. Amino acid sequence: CASSLSSGPLNEKLFF.